This TCR beta chain came from a study of regulatory T cells in long-lasting Graves disease. Background on the study: Antithyroid drugs had been taken under 3 months by newly diagnosed Graves' patients.

The germline V gene encodes CDR1 SNHLY and CDR2 FYNNEI. CDR3 size: 13 residues. With 6 bases removed from V and 5 bases from J, the gap between germline ends came to 13 bases. This clonotype was detected a few times. The antigen remains undetermined. The TCR beta library used iRepertoire HTBI primers with Arm-PCR amplification of CDR3. One entry per CDR3 protein, called by TCRdb with MiXCR from the multiplex PCR reads. The sample lists hundreds of thousands of distinct CDR3 sequences, about 16% occurring once. Study results and limitations: Possibly, too few samples lowered accuracy. Persistent disease preferred TRBV28, TRBJ1-2 and TRBJ2-5; new disease, TRBV20-1 and TRBJ2-1.

Time point specified: newly diagnosed GD, antithyroid drugs for less than 3 months. Researchers made the TCR library from RNA that was extracted from PBMCs. This sample was shared with a second study, whose subject was T cells in Graves' hyperthyroidism and ophthalmopathy. That work contributes: On the basis of clinical symptoms, serum thyroxine and TRAb, thyroid ultrasound and orbital computed tomography, diagnoses were made.

Source: peripheral blood mononuclear cells (PBMCs), taken at new diagnosis, from a patient treated with antithyroid drugs. The receptor comes from a woman aged 25 to 39 with Graves disease. The gene calls are TRBV2 and TRBJ1-1; D gene unclear. For the CDR3, the DNA is TGTGCCAGCAGCCCCAACGGGGATACTGAAGCTTTCTTT. It encodes CASSPNGDTEAFF. The full variable domain, rest sourced from reference TRBV2 and TRBJ1-1, is EPEVTQTPSHQVTQMGQEVILRCVPISNHLYFYWYRQILGQKVEFLVSFYNNEISEKSEIFDDQFSVERPDGSNFTLKIRSTKLEDSAMYFCASSPNGDTEAFFGQGTRLTVV.